The 19 T cell receptor beta chains presented below share a single source sample, sequenced in a study of T cells in localized non-small cell lung cancer. Using immunoSEQ multiplex PCR, the repertoire was profiled, and TCRdb retains in-frame clones only, with some absent. The table records 20,000 to 25,000 clones, 80% to 90% of them present only once. Sequences were derived from PBMCs, sampled before any cancer treatment. The receptors stem from a man between 40 and 75 years old with stage II squamous cell lung carcinoma.

This chain links TRBV20-1 with TRBJ2-1, with D hard to call. Germline CDR1 DFQATT, CDR2 SNEGSKA (reference sequence). The CDR3 sequence is 11 residues long. DNA for the CDR3: TGCAGCAACCTAGGCTACAATGAGCAGTTCTTC. Translating gives CSNLGYNEQFF.

The CDR3, as DNA: TGTGCCAGCAGATACACAGGGGGCGAAGGAAACACCATATATTTT. This codes for CASRYTGGEGNTIYF. The gene calls are TRBV6-6 and TRBJ1-3; 9 positions match TRBD1. The J segment lost 4 bases and the V segment lost 6 bases, leaving 7 bases of the junction unmatched. The CDR3 totals 15 residues. The germline V gene encodes CDR1 MNHNY and CDR2 SVGAGI (reference sequence).

This chain joins TRBV5-8 and TRBJ2-5; a possible D gene is TRBD2 (6 bases). With 4 bases removed from V and 1 base from J, the gap between germline ends came to 17 bases. CDR1 is SGHTS, CDR2 YDEGEE, per germline. The CDR3 runs to 16 residues. The CDR3 reads CASSPGRWEPQETQYF. CDR3 bases: TGTGCCAGCAGCCCCGGGAGATGGGAACCCCAAGAGACCCAGTACTTC.

The V call is TRBV5-1, the J call TRBJ2-2, with 9 bases that match TRBD2. CDR1 is SGHRS, CDR2 YFSETQ, per germline. V dropped 0 bases and J dropped 6; count of bases not matched to a gene: 3. The CDR3 has 15 amino acids. This CDR3 is CASSLVSGGSGELFF. The CDR3 region has the DNA TGCGCCAGCAGCTTGGTTAGCGGGGGATCCGGGGAGCTGTTTTTT.

The J gene is TRBJ2-1, the V gene TRBV19, with TRBD2 matching over 13 bases. This CDR3 is built from 17 residues. In germline, CDR1 is LNHDA, CDR2 SQIVND (reference sequence). Losses at the gene ends were 4 bases for V and 5 bases for J; bases not matched to a gene: 8. The CDR3 here is CASSKQTSGGLHNEQFF. As DNA, the CDR3 is TGTGCCAGTAGTAAACAGACTAGCGGGGGGCTCCACAATGAGCAGTTCTTC.

A single count supports this clone. This chain uses TRBV11-1 with TRBJ2-1; the match to TRBD1 covers 9 bases. This CDR3 is 15 amino acids long. Germline lookup yields CDR1 SGHAT and CDR2 FQDESV (reference sequence). The junction had 12 bases not matched to a gene; V was cut back by 6 bases and J by 9 bases. The CDR3 DNA is TGTGCCAGCAGACCCCGGGACAGGGTGTATAGTGAGCAGTTCTTC. Protein sequence: CASRPRDRVYSEQFF.

The chain uses TRBV6-5 and TRBJ1-1; 7 bases are a match to TRBD1. The germline gives CDR1 MNHEY, CDR2 SVGAGI. The CDR3 loop spans 16 amino acids. V lost 0 bases and J lost 5; bases outside the gene matches: 9. The CDR3 DNA reads as TGTGCCAGCAGTTACTCGATGTCCCAGGGGGAAACTGAAGCTTTCTTT. This sequence encodes CASSYSMSQGETEAFF.

The J gene is TRBJ1-3, the V gene TRBV7-2, with D unresolved. V was shortened by 1 base and J by 4 bases, with 11 bases between the two germline ends. CDR1 SGHTA and CDR2 FQGNSA come from the germline V gene. The CDR3 covers 15 residues. CDR3 residues: CASSLDTGEGNTIYF. In DNA form, the CDR3 reads TGTGCCAGCAGCTTAGACACCGGGGAAGGAAACACCATATATTTT.

V is TRBV5-4 and J is TRBJ2-7; TRBD1 might be the D (8 bases). From germline, CDR1 is SGHNT and CDR2 YYREEE (reference sequence). This CDR3 has 14 residues. Trimming took off 3 bases at V and 9 bases at J, with 19 bases between the two ends. The CDR3: CASSSRQGSGGQYF. The CDR3 nucleotides read TGTGCCAGCAGCTCGAGACAGGGGTCGGGGGGGCAGTACTTC. Looking up the rest from reference TRBV5-4 and TRBJ2-7 gives the full variable domain: ETGVTQSPTHLIKTRGQQVTLRCSSQSGHNTVSWYQQALGQGPQFIFQYYREEENGRGNFPPRFSGLQFPNYSSELNVNALELDDSALYLCASSSRQGSGGQYFGPGTRLTVT.

This clone was counted only a few times. The V gene is TRBV11-2, the J gene TRBJ1-2, with TRBD1 identical over 7 bases. V dropped 4 bases and J dropped 5; count of bases not matched to a gene: 13. CDR1 and CDR2 from the germline V gene are SGHAT and FQNNGV. The length of the CDR3 is 16 residues. The CDR3 sequence: CASSSLRQGSLYGYTF. For the CDR3, the DNA is TGTGCCAGCAGCTCACTTCGACAGGGATCCCTTTATGGCTACACCTTC.

This rearrangement joins TRBV7-3 to TRBJ2-1; 7 bases are a match to TRBD2. V dropped 3 bases and J dropped 9; count of bases not matched to a gene: 11. Per germline, CDR1 SGHTA and CDR2 FQGTGA. The CDR3 is 15 amino acids. CDR3 region: CASSLASSGRGEQFF. In nucleotides, the CDR3 is TGTGCCAGCAGCTTGGCCTCTAGCGGTCGCGGTGAGCAGTTCTTC.

The CDR3 reads CASSPGGGQETQYF. CDR3 bases: TGCGCCAGCAGCCCGGGTGGTGGTCAAGAGACCCAGTACTTC. The chain is built from TRBV4-3 and TRBJ2-5; D gene ambiguous. This CDR3 contains 14 residues. CDR1 is LGHNA and CDR2 is YSLEER in the germline V gene. The V end was cut by 4 bases, the J end by 2 bases, with 11 bases between.

This chain's CDR3 is CASSVALANTGELFF. CDR3 nucleotide sequence: TGTGCCAGCAGCGTAGCTCTTGCGAACACCGGGGAGCTGTTTTTT. The gene calls are TRBV9 and TRBJ2-2; D unclear. With 0 bases removed from V and 0 bases from J, the gap between germline ends came to 6 bases. Germline CDR1 SGDLS, CDR2 YYNGEE. There are 15 residues in the CDR3.

The V and J genes are TRBV27 and TRBJ1-1, with D unclear. V was cut by 5 bases and J by 8 bases, with 9 bases left in between. Germline CDR1 MNHEY, CDR2 SMNVEV (reference sequence). This CDR3 comprises 11 residues. The CDR3 loop is CASSNPLEAFF. DNA for the CDR3: TGTGCCAGCAGTAACCCCCTCGAAGCTTTCTTT.

The rearrangement uses TRBV10-3 and TRBJ2-2; TRBD1 is a possible D gene (6 bases). This CDR3 is 16 amino acids long. V was pared by 0 bases and J by 0 bases, with 8 bases between. CDR1 and CDR2 (germline): ENHRY, SYGVKD. This CDR3 is CAISESTGTNTGELFF. The CDR3 DNA is TGTGCCATCAGTGAGTCCACAGGGACGAACACCGGGGAGCTGTTTTTT.

CDR3 DNA sequence: TGCGCCAGCAGCCAAGTTGGGGTCGGACTAGCGGGTGATGAGCAGTTCTTC. Amino acids: CASSQVGVGLAGDEQFF. V gene TRBV4-1 combines with J gene TRBJ2-1; 11 positions agree with TRBD2. V lost 1 base and J lost 8; bases outside the gene matches: 10. CDR1 MGHRA and CDR2 YSYEKL come from the germline V gene. The CDR3 spans 17 residues.

CDR3 DNA: TGTGCCAGTACTATTCAGGGAGGGGGCACTGAAGCTTTCTTT. The encoded protein is CASTIQGGGTEAFF. V and J are TRBV19 and TRBJ1-1, with TRBD1 as a possible D gene (6 bases). The CDR3 has 14 amino acids. Germline loops: CDR1 LNHDA, CDR2 SQIVND (reference sequence). With 7 bases removed from V and 4 bases from J, the gap between germline ends came to 16 bases.

This chain joins TRBV9 and TRBJ1-2; D gene uncertain. The CDR3 is 13 residues long. CDR1 is SGDLS, CDR2 YYNGEE, per germline. V was pared by 2 bases and J by 2 bases, with 7 bases between. This CDR3 reads CASSVTENYGYTF. The DNA for the CDR3 is TGTGCCAGCAGCGTCACTGAGAACTATGGCTACACCTTC.

This clone has more than one count but fewer than ten. The identical CDR3 is also encoded by other nucleotide sequences in the sample. The V gene is TRBV27, the J gene TRBJ2-7; no reliable D call. Germline loops: CDR1 MNHEY, CDR2 SMNVEV (reference sequence). CDR3 length: 11 residues. V lost 2 bases and J 5 bases, leaving 4 bases between the germline ends. The CDR3 reads CASSLGHEQYF. CDR3 DNA sequence: TGTGCCAGCAGTTTAGGCCACGAGCAGTACTTC.